This entry concerns a single T cell receptor beta chain. What it recognizes is unknown. This record comes from a study of cytotoxic CD8 clonotypes in ibrutinib-treated CLL. Only in-frame clones appear in the TCRdb table, and some are missing; sequencing was by immunoSEQ multiplex PCR. Among tens of thousands of clones, 65% to 70% were seen once, and the ten largest hold roughly 51%. V trimming: 6 bases; J trimming: 2 bases; junction bases outside the gene matches: 6. Germline values: CDR1 LGHNT, CDR2 FRNRAP. The CDR3 is 15 residues long. Regarding the study as a whole: Among the clonotypes, public ones were uncommon and contracted or held stable on treatment. Measured clonality at baseline was greater than in age-matched healthy donors and tracked with circulating CD8+ T-cell counts.

Sequenced material: PBMCs, taken at disease progression, from a patient treated with ibrutinib. The genes are TRBV12-5 and TRBJ2-1; 8 bases fit TRBD2. This TCR came from a human donor with chronic lymphocytic leukemia. For the CDR3, the DNA is TGTGCTAGTGGACCGGGGGGGCCGCCCTACAATGAGCAGTTCTTC. Encoded protein: CASGPGGPPYNEQFF.